This TCR beta chain was identified in a study of blood T cell repertoires in COVID-19. Study background: Donors in the United States, Italy and Spain gave samples during acute or convalescent COVID-19. In each case, the material was cDNA or gDNA derived from T cells, B-cell-depleted T cells, or PBMCs.

In the original workflow: The assay estimated nucleated cells by amplifying reference gene primers. Here immunoSEQ multiplex PCR was the method, and the copy in TCRdb shows in-frame clones only, minus some. The V and J calls and clone size are taken from that table; D and trimming were inferred from the DNA. The sample consists of around 300,000 clones, approximately 90% of them appearing once. The germline V gene has CDR1 SNHLY and CDR2 FYNNEI. This CDR3 comprises 15 residues. V lost 8 bases and J lost 3; bases outside the gene matches: 6. The material sequenced was peripheral blood. This sequence joins TRBV2 and TRBJ2-2, with TRBD1 matching over 10 bases. The source of this sequence is a middle-aged woman with acute or convalescent COVID-19. The DNA of the CDR3 is TGTGCCAGCGACGCGACAGGGGGCCACACCGGGGAGCTGTTTTTT. Its protein product is CASDATGGHTGELFF.